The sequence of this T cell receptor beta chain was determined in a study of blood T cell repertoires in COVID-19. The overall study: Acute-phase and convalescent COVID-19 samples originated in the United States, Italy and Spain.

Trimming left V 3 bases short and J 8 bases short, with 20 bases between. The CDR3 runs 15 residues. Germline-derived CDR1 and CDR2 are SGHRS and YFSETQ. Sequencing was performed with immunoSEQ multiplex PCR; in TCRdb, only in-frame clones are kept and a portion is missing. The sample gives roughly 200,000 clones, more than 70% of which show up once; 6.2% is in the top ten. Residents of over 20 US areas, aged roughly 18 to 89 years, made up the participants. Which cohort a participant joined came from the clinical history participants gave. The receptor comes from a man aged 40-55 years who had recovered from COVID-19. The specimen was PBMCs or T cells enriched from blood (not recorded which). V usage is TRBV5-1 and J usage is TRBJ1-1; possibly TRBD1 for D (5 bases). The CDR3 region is CASSSGDGFVGEAFF. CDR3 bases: TGCGCCAGCAGCTCGGGGGACGGATTCGTAGGGGAAGCTTTCTTT.